The entry below describes one T cell receptor beta chain. Sequencing used immunoSEQ multiplex PCR; TCRdb keeps in-frame clones, though not all of them. The sample has more than 65,000 clones; approximately 80% are singletons. The data are from a study of OX40 agonist ivuxolimab in advanced cancers. The trim removed 0 bases at V and 2 bases at J, leaving 1 base unmatched. Germline V gene sequence: CDR1 KGHSH, CDR2 LQKENI. This CDR3 region has 16 residues. This chain links TRBV18 with TRBJ2-5; 12 bases agree with TRBD2. This receptor was taken from an adult with an advanced solid tumor such as melanoma, head and neck, liver or kidney cancer. The sample here was CD4+ or CD8+ T cells sorted from blood, taken in a trial of the OX40 agonist ivuxolimab. The CDR3 region has the DNA TGTGCCAGCTCACCACCGACTAGCGGGGGTCAAGAGACCCAGTACTTC. Its protein is CASSPPTSGGQETQYF.